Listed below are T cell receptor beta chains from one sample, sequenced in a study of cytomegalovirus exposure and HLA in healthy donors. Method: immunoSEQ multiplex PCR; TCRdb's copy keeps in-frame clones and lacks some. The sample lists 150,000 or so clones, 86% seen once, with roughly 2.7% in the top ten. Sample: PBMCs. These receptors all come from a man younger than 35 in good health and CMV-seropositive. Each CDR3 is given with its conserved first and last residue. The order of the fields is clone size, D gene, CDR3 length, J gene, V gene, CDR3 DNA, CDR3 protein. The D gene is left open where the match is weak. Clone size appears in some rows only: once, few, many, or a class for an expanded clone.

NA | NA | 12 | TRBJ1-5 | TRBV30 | TGTGCCTGGAGCGTTGCCCAGGAGCCCCAGCATTTT | CAWSVAQEPQHF
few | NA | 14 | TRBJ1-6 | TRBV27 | TGTGCCAGCAGTTCTCTAAGATATAATTCACCCCTCCACTTT | CASSSLRYNSPLHF
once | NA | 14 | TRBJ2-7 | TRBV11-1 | TGTGCCAGCAGTTCGGGTTTAAGCTCCTACGAGCAGTACTTC | CASSSGLSSYEQYF
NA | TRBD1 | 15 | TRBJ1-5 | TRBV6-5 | TGTGCCAGCAGCCGCGGCATGGGACAGAATCAGCCCCAGCATTTT | CASSRGMGQNQPQHF
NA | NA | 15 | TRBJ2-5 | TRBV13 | TGTGCCAGCAGTCCCGTTGGGGCGGCCCGAGGGACCCAGTACTTC | CASSPVGAARGTQYF
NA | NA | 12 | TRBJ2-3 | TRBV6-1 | TGTGCCAGCAGTCAGGGTTCAGATACGCAGTATTTT | CASSQGSDTQYF
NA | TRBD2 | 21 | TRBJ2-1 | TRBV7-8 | TGTGCCAGCAGCTTCGCCAGGGGGGTGGTAGCGGGAGGGCGGCCCTACAATGAGCAGTTCTTC | CASSFARGVVAGGRPYNEQFF
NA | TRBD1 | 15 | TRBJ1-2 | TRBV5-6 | TGTGCCAGCAGCTTTCCGACAGGGAGCGACTATGGCTACACCTTC | CASSFPTGSDYGYTF
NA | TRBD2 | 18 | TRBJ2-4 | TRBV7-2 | TGTGCCAGCAGCTTAGCGCATGTCCCCGGGAGGGCCAAAAACATTCAGTACTTC | CASSLAHVPGRAKNIQYF
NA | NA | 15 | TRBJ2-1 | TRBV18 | TGTGCCAGCTCACCCCCGACTAGTTTAAGAAATGAGCAGTTCTTC | CASSPPTSLRNEQFF
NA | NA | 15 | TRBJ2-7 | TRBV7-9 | TGTGCCAGCAGCTCCCGGCAGGGGTTACCCTACGAGCAGTACTTC | CASSSRQGLPYEQYF
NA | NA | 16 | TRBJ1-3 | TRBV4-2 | TGTGCCAGCAGCCAAACCACAGGAACCTCTGGAAACACCATATATTTT | CASSQTTGTSGNTIYF
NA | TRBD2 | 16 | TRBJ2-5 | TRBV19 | TGTGCCAGTAGTATGTGGGAGGGAGAATACCAAGAGACCCAGTACTTC | CASSMWEGEYQETQYF
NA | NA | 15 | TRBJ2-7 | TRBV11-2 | TGTGCCAGCAGCTTAGTCCCAGGGGGGACCTACGAGCAGTACTTC | CASSLVPGGTYEQYF
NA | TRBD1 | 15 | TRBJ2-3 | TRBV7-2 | TGTGCCAGCAGCCAAGGACAGGGTTTAATGGATACGCAGTATTTT | CASSQGQGLMDTQYF
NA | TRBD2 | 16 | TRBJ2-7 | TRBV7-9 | TGTGCCAGCAGCCCGAATTTAGCGGGGGCCGGCCACGAGCAGTACTTC | CASSPNLAGAGHEQYF
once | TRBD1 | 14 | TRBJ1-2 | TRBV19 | TGTGCCAGTAGTATTGAGGACAGGGGGTATGGCTACACCTTC | CASSIEDRGYGYTF
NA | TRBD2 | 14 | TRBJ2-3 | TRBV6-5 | TGTGCCAGCTTCGCGGGAGGGCCAGCAGATACGCAGTATTTT | CASFAGGPADTQYF
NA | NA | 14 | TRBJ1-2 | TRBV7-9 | TGTGCCAGCAGCCACGCTATCCGGGAGGCCCGCTACACCTTC | CASSHAIREARYTF
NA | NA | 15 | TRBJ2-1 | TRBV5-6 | TGTGCCAGCAGCTTGGAGGCAGGGAGGTACAATGAGCAGTTCTTC | CASSLEAGRYNEQFF
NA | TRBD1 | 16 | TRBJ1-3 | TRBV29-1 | TGCAGCGGCCGAAAAACCGGGACAGGGAGCGGAAACACCATATATTTT | CSGRKTGTGSGNTIYF
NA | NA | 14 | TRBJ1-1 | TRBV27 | TGTGCCAGCAACGAAAGGGACACAGGCGCTGAAGCTTTCTTT | CASNERDTGAEAFF
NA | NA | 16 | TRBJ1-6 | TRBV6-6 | TGTGCCACTCGGATCCAGGGGCCCTCCTATAATTCACCCCTCCACTTT | CATRIQGPSYNSPLHF
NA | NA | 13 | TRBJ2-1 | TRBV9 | TGTGCCAGCAGGGGGGGGCCAAACAATGAGCAGTTCTTC | CASRGGPNNEQFF
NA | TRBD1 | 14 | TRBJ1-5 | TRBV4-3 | TGCGCCAGCAGCCCGGGACAGAACAATCAGCCCCAGCATTTT | CASSPGQNNQPQHF
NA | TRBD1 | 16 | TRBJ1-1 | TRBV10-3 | TGTGCCAACCGGGACAGGGAACGAGGTTGGGACACTGAAGCTTTCTTT | CANRDRERGWDTEAFF
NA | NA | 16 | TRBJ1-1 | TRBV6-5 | TGTGCCAGCAGTTACTCCGGTGGAGCCTCGAACACTGAAGCTTTCTTT | CASSYSGGASNTEAFF